These 26 T cell receptor beta chains came from one sample sequenced in a study of breast tumors, draining lymph nodes, adjacent tissues (dated by TCRdb to between 2015 and 2016). The library was built by means of multiplex PCR. For sequencing, an Illumina HiSeq 2000 was employed. TCRdb reworked the public reads: Q25 trimming with fastp, MiXCR clone assembly, productive beta chains retained. Records with the same CDR3 protein are collapsed into one entry carrying the most frequent genes and DNA. Across this sample there are 200,000 to 250,000 distinct CDR3 sequences, with around 32% seen only once. The top ten constitute 1.4% of the sample. Lymph node samples were obtained from the axillary draining lymph nodes of breast cancer patients. Sequencing was carried out using axillary lymph node tissue. These TCRs come from a female donor with breast cancer. Some clones in this sample may be carry-over from other donors' samples.

About this clonotype itself: Since a much larger clone is just one base distant, this may be a read error. V usage is TRBV5-6 and J usage is TRBJ2-5; D is undetermined. The CDR3 covers 13 residues. Trimming cost V 0 bases and J 5 bases, with 8 bases left between them. From germline, CDR1 is SGHDT and CDR2 YYEEEE. The DNA for the CDR3 is TGTGCCAGCAGCTTGGGCGTTGCGGAGACCCAGTACTTC. Its protein product is CASSLGVAETQYF.

There are many counts of this clonotype. The rearrangement links TRBV9 to TRBJ1-5; a possible D gene is TRBD1 (5 bases). The CDR3 totals 17 residues. Germline loops: CDR1 SGDLS, CDR2 YYNGEE. The V gene lost 0 bases and the J gene lost 1 base, with 14 bases spanning the gap. As DNA, the CDR3 is TGTGCCAGCAGCGTAGTCCGGGGGGAATGCAGCAATCAGCCCCAGCATTTT. Amino acids: CASSVVRGECSNQPQHF.

This clonotype occurred a few times. A much larger clone lies one base from this, so it may be a read error. This chain joins TRBV20-1 and TRBJ2-7; 7 bases align to TRBD2. V was pared by 2 bases and J by 6 bases, with 10 bases of the junction left unmatched. The germline V gene encodes CDR1 DFQATT and CDR2 SNEGSKA (reference sequence). CDR3 length: 14 residues. The CDR3 bases are TGCAGTGCTAGACTGCCAGGGAGGGCCTCCGAGCAGTACTTC. Residues: CSARLPGRASEQYF.

The rearrangement uses TRBV15 and TRBJ2-1; no clear D. V lost 7 bases, J lost 9 bases, and 10 bases lay in between. Germline V gene lookup returns CDR1 LNHNV and CDR2 YYDKDF (reference sequence). The CDR3 spans 11 residues. The CDR3 DNA is TGTGCCACCATTGGGCGAGGTGAGCAGTTCTTC. This gives the protein CATIGRGEQFF.

This clonotype appeared many times. The rearrangement joins TRBV20-1 to TRBJ2-7; D might be TRBD1 (6 bases). CDR3 size: 13 residues. Trimming left V 4 bases short and J 2 bases short, with 12 bases between. Germline-derived CDR1 and CDR2 are DFQATT and SNEGSKA (reference sequence). The CDR3 DNA follows: TGCAGTGCTACCAGGGGTAGGACCTACGAGCAGTACTTC. It encodes CSATRGRTYEQYF.

The rearrangement links TRBV12-3 or TRBV12-4 to TRBJ1-1; 10 nucleotides align to TRBD1. Trimming cost V 6 bases and J 1 base; bases outside gene matches: 5. The CDR3 covers 15 residues. CDR3 coding DNA: TGTGCCAGCAGGGGGACAGGGGCGAAGAACACTGAAGCTTTCTTT. Translated, it gives CASRGTGAKNTEAFF.

Concerning this clonotype: One end of the junction is discordant with germline, which a read error may explain. The chain carries TRBV14 and TRBJ2-5, with D possibly called TRBD1 or TRBD2 (5 bases each). The CDR3 contains 14 residues. Germline-derived CDR1 and CDR2 are SGHDN and FVKESK. The DNA for the CDR3 is TGTGCCAGCAGCCAAGTCGGACAAACCGGGACCCAGTCCTTC. This encodes CASSQVGQTGTQSF. Using reference TRBV14 and TRBJ2-5 for the parts outside the CDR3, the full variable domain is EAGVTQFPSHSVIEKGQTVTLRCDPISGHDNLYWYRRVMGKEIKFLLHFVKESKQDESGMPNNRFLAERTGGTYSTLKVQPAELEDSGVYFCASSQVGQTGTQSFGPGTRLLVL.

In this sample, this clonotype turned up many times. This chain links TRBV9 with TRBJ2-1, with 7 bases fitting TRBD2. The germline CDR1 and CDR2 sequences are SGDLS and YYNGEE. Losses at the gene ends were 0 bases for V and 0 bases for J; bases not matched to a gene: 6. The CDR3 consists of 17 residues. The CDR3 DNA sequence: TGTGCCAGCAGCGTAGATCCTAGCGGAGACTCCTACAATGAGCAGTTCTTC. Its translation is CASSVDPSGDSYNEQFF. The entire variable domain, with the rest obtained from reference TRBV9 and TRBJ2-1, is as follows: DSGVTQTPKHLITATGQRVTLRCSPRSGDLSVYWYQQSLDQGLQFLIQYYNGEERAKGNILERFSAQQFPDLHSELNLSSLELGDSALYFCASSVDPSGDSYNEQFFGPGTRLTVL.

The chain combines TRBV5-4 with TRBJ1-4; D call uncertain. V was cut by 0 bases and J by 3 bases, with 9 bases left in between. The CDR3 covers 15 residues. Germline V lookup: CDR1 SGHNT, CDR2 YYREEE (reference sequence). The CDR3 here is CASSLGAGPNEKLFF. DNA for the CDR3: TGTGCCAGCAGCTTGGGGGCAGGCCCTAATGAAAAACTGTTTTTT.

This clonotype has ten or more counts. The chain combines TRBV7-6 with TRBJ2-3; 9 bases are shared with TRBD2. V shed 1 base and J 5 bases; nucleotides not matched to a gene: 7. The CDR3 is made up of 16 amino acids. CDR1 is SGHVS, CDR2 FNYEAQ, per germline. CDR3 sequence reads: CASSLGIAGELDTQYF. In DNA, the CDR3 is TGTGCCAGCAGCTTAGGGATAGCGGGAGAACTAGATACGCAGTATTTT.

This clonotype has a handful of counts. The chain links TRBV18 to TRBJ1-3; 7 positions match TRBD1. This CDR3 is 16 amino acids long. CDR1 is KGHSH, CDR2 LQKENI, per germline. V lost 3 bases and J lost 4; bases outside the gene matches: 9. CDR3 coding DNA: TGTGCCAGCTCACCCCTCCAGACAGGGATGGGAAACACCATATATTTT. This translates into CASSPLQTGMGNTIYF.

The CDR3 DNA sequence: TGTGCCAGCAGCTTACAACAGGGGGCCAACGTCCTGACTTTC. Translated, it gives CASSLQQGANVLTF. V usage is TRBV7-9 and J usage is TRBJ2-6; no clear D. The V end was cut by 2 bases, the J end by 4 bases, with 6 bases between. This CDR3 is built from 14 residues. The germline CDR1 and CDR2 sequences are SEHNR and FQNEAQ (reference sequence).

The CDR3 sequence is CSAREQGQPQHF. In DNA form, the CDR3 reads TGCAGTGCTAGAGAGCAGGGTCAGCCCCAGCATTTT. The chain is built from TRBV20-1 and TRBJ1-5, with D tentatively TRBD1 (5 bases). In germline, CDR1 is DFQATT, CDR2 SNEGSKA (reference sequence). This CDR3 has 12 amino acids. Trimming took off 0 bases at V and 6 bases at J, with 6 bases between the two ends.

Note on this clonotype: A clone one base away is much larger, so this may be a read error. The chain uses TRBV11-3 and TRBJ1-6; D unclear. CDR3 length: 13 amino acids. Germline V gene lookup returns CDR1 SGHNT and CDR2 YENEEA. V shed 0 bases and J shed 11 bases, with 8 bases lying between them. The CDR3 protein is CASSLDLGAPLHF. The CDR3 nucleotides are TGTGCCAGCAGCTTAGATTTGGGTGCACCCCTCCACTTT.

This clonotype was seen repeatedly, ten times or more. The rearrangement joins TRBV3-1 to TRBJ1-2, with 7 bases identical to TRBD1. The CDR3 consists of 13 residues. The V and J ends lost 5 bases and 8 bases, in that order; junction bases with no gene match: 8. In germline, CDR1 is LGHDT, CDR2 YNNKEL (reference sequence). The CDR3 sequence is CASSNRQGLGYTF. CDR3 nucleotide sequence: TGTGCCAGCAGCAATAGACAGGGTCTAGGCTACACCTTC.

The rearrangement links TRBV30 to TRBJ1-5, with a tentative D call TRBD1 (5 bases). The CDR3 runs 13 residues. The germline CDR1 and CDR2 sequences are GTSNPN and SVGIG (reference sequence). The V gene lost 0 bases and the J gene lost 4 bases, with 7 bases spanning the gap. CDR3 in DNA: TGTGCCTGGAGTGTGGCAGGGAATCAGCCCCAGCATTTT. Encoded protein: CAWSVAGNQPQHF.

This clonotype was observed many times. The CDR3 sequence: CSPSGTSLNEQFF. The DNA for the CDR3 is TGCAGTCCCTCCGGGACTAGCTTGAATGAGCAGTTCTTC. The J gene is TRBJ2-1, the V gene TRBV20-1; 9 bases map to TRBD2. Germline-derived CDR1 and CDR2 are DFQATT and SNEGSKA (reference sequence). The junction had 9 bases not matched to a gene; V was cut back by 8 bases and J by 7 bases. CDR3 size: 13 residues.

The chain joins TRBV5-5 to TRBJ1-1, with a possible D match to TRBD1 (5 bases). Trimming took off 3 bases at V and 5 bases at J, with 11 bases between the two ends. The CDR3 extends over 13 amino acids. Germline V gives CDR1 SGHKS, CDR2 YYEKEE (reference sequence). The CDR3 DNA is TGTGCCAGCAGCTCTAACGGGGGAACTGAAGCTTTCTTT. Translation: CASSSNGGTEAFF.

V and J are TRBV5-6 and TRBJ1-1; D perhaps matches TRBD1 (5 bases). V dropped 4 bases and J dropped 5 bases, with 15 bases sitting between them. The germline V gene has CDR1 SGHDT and CDR2 YYEEEE. The CDR3 has 14 residues. The CDR3 here is CASSPRVRWTEAFF. In DNA, the CDR3 is TGTGCCAGCAGCCCCAGGGTGAGGTGGACTGAAGCTTTCTTT.

This clonotype was seen repeatedly, ten times or more. This chain joins TRBV29-1 and TRBJ2-1, with 11 positions matching TRBD2. Germline assignment: CDR1 SQVTM and CDR2 ANQGSEA. The CDR3 covers 14 residues. Trimming took 8 bases from V and 10 from J; bases not matched to a gene: 13. This CDR3 is CSTTGLAAVGEQFF. CDR3 nucleotides: TGCAGCACTACGGGACTAGCGGCAGTGGGGGAGCAGTTCTTC.

The V call is TRBV15, the J call TRBJ2-5; D is uncertain. The CDR3 is made up of 17 amino acids. From germline, CDR1 is LNHNV and CDR2 YYDKDF (reference sequence). V dropped 3 bases and J dropped 2 bases, with 19 bases sitting between them. The CDR3 sequence: CATSSPKSLIPQETQYF. The CDR3 nucleotides read TGTGCCACCAGCAGCCCCAAGTCCCTAATTCCACAAGAGACCCAGTACTTC.

This clonotype was recorded once. This likely comes from a read error, as the CDR3 has no conserved phenylalanine or tryptophan at its end. The chain employs TRBV29-1 and TRBJ1-5, with 10 bases aligning to TRBD1. Germline trimming cut 4 bases from V and 4 bases from J; bases unmatched to any gene: 7. The CDR3 runs 15 residues. Germline lookup yields CDR1 SQVTM and CDR2 ANQGSEA. The DNA for the CDR3 is TGCAGCGTTGTGGCGGGACAGGGGCGTAATCAGCCCCAGCATTGC. This sequence encodes CSVVAGQGRNQPQHC.

The rearrangement joins TRBV10-1 to TRBJ2-3; the D is unclear. Germline CDR1 and CDR2: WNHNN and SYGVQD (reference sequence). V dropped 2 bases and J dropped 0 bases, with 12 bases sitting between them. CDR3 length: 16 residues. The CDR3, as DNA: TGCGCCAGCAGTGAGCACCCAGCCCAGAGCACAGATACGCAGTATTTT. It yields the protein CASSEHPAQSTDTQYF.

CDR3 region: CANSTVLSGRLYEQFF. The CDR3 nucleotides are TGTGCCAACAGCACCGTCCTTAGCGGGAGATTGTATGAGCAGTTCTTC. The genes are TRBV27 and TRBJ2-1, with 9 bases aligning to TRBD2. Germline-derived CDR1 and CDR2 are MNHEY and SMNVEV (reference sequence). The CDR3 is 16 amino acids. J was trimmed by 8 bases and V by 10 bases; bases with no gene match: 18.

This clonotype was recorded many times. The chain is built from TRBV4-1 and TRBJ2-5; 9 bases match TRBD2. This CDR3 is built from 15 residues. The J segment lost 5 bases and the V segment lost 0 bases, leaving 4 bases of the junction unmatched. Germline CDR1 reads MGHRA; CDR2 reads YSYEKL. In nucleotides, the CDR3 is TGCGCCAGCAGCCAAGAGGGCACTAGCGGGGAGACCCAGTACTTC. This encodes CASSQEGTSGETQYF.

This chain joins TRBV20-1 and TRBJ2-5; 16 bases line up with TRBD2. This CDR3 has 16 amino acids. CDR1 DFQATT and CDR2 SNEGSKA come from the germline V gene (reference sequence). V lost 5 bases, J lost 4 bases, and 7 bases stayed unmatched. CDR3 sequence reads: CSAPGTSGRVGETQYF. The CDR3 DNA reads TGCAGTGCTCCCGGGACTAGCGGGAGGGTCGGAGAGACCCAGTACTTC.